Described below is a single T cell receptor beta chain sequence and its context. No cognate antigen has been identified for it. The input lacks base qualities; no much larger clone sits a single base away. The method was the immunoSEQ multiplex PCR assay. Deep sequencing of rearranged TCR beta loci, alongside multiparametric flow cytometry, was used to profile T cell repertoires. Held by TCRdb, this immuneACCESS table contains in-frame sequences only and omits some clones. Under half of the omission traces to an unresolved V gene where checked; the cause of the rest is unknown. A total of 9,500 to 15,000 clones appear in this sample, around 92% of them only once. The top ten clonotypes cover 3.3% of the sample. This sample was taken from a study of lymphopenia after photon versus proton radiotherapy (dated by TCRdb to between 2019 and 2020). Context from the whole study: The study compared the immunological effects of photon versus proton radiation therapy in patients with gastrointestinal tumors who developed high-grade lymphopenia. The goal of the study was to characterize the differences between the two radiation modalities in how they affect the immune system. The cohort comprised 15 to 20 patients with gastrointestinal tumors who received either photon or proton therapy and then developed lymphopenia. Study-wide findings and limitations: Once the lymphocyte count had reached its nadir, the repertoires of photon-treated patients showed oligoclonal expansion, particularly of CD8+ Temra cells, and this expansion drove the decline in diversity. Among patients across the cohort who died, overall survival time showed an inverse correlation with a larger post-nadir drop in TCR diversity. The authors looked at the survival association only in patients who died, and they framed better survival with proton therapy as a possibility rather than a demonstrated result. Proton-treated patients stayed relatively stable during treatment, while photon-treated patients lost naive T cells and TCR diversity and gained effector/memory populations.

The CDR3 starts with the cysteine, ends with the phenylalanine, and has 14 residues. Solely the CDR3 DNA is kept, with 42 bases framed from the first base. For CDR1 and CDR2, the germline V gene lists MDHEN and SYDVKM. Trimming accounts for 2 bases at V and 7 bases at J, while the number of junction bases matched to no gene is 7. The sequence was obtained from a man aged 55 to 70 with pancreatic cancer. Rearrangement joined TRBV28 to TRBJ1-2; 7 bases in the middle match TRBD1. This material consisted of peripheral blood, taken from a patient treated with proton-based radiotherapy. The CDR3 protein: CASSLNRGRRGYTF. In nucleotides, the sequence is TGTGCCAGCAGTTTAAATAGGGGGCGCCGTGGCTACACCTTC.